The 15 T cell receptor beta chains presented below share a single source sample, sequenced in a study of graft-versus-host responses after intestinal transplantation. Repertoires were generated with immunoSEQ multiplex PCR, while TCRdb's copy carries only in-frame clones and drops some. The data show roughly 60,000 clones, about 90% seen once. The starting material was PBMCs, obtained roughly 120 days after intestinal transplantation. All receptors derive from a human patient who received an intestinal transplant, so some T cells may come from the graft donor.

The gene calls are TRBV9 and TRBJ2-5, with 11 bases that match TRBD1. CDR3 length: 15 residues. Germline V gives CDR1 SGDLS, CDR2 YYNGEE. With V trimmed by 0 bases and J by 5 bases, 3 bases remained unmatched. The CDR3 is CASSVGTGGQETQYF. The CDR3 DNA reads as TGTGCCAGCAGCGTAGGGACAGGGGGCCAGGAGACCCAGTACTTC.

The chain couples TRBV9 to TRBJ1-2, with 9 bases lining up with TRBD1. CDR3 length: 17 residues. Germline values: CDR1 SGDLS, CDR2 YYNGEE. J lost 13 bases, V lost 0 bases, and 19 bases had no gene match. The CDR3 DNA reads TGTGCCAGCAGCGTAGACTACTTGGTGGGACAGGGTCAAGGAGGCACCTTC. Its protein product is CASSVDYLVGQGQGGTF.

This sequence joins TRBV4-1 and TRBJ1-2, with D maybe TRBD1 (6 bases). The CDR3 runs to 14 residues. The V gene lost 3 bases and the J gene lost 0 bases, with 8 bases spanning the gap. Germline values: CDR1 MGHRA, CDR2 YSYEKL. DNA of the CDR3: TGCGCCAGCAGCCAGGGGACAACTAACTATGGCTACACCTTC. It is translated as CASSQGTTNYGYTF.

This clone has a handful of counts. The chain employs TRBV19 and TRBJ1-1; weak D call: TRBD1 (6 bases). Germline V gives CDR1 LNHDA, CDR2 SQIVND (reference sequence). Trimming left V 6 bases short and J 0 bases short, with 8 bases between. The CDR3 consists of 13 residues. CDR3 sequence: CASRGGLNTEAFF. CDR3 DNA sequence: TGTGCCAGTAGGGGGGGCCTGAACACTGAAGCTTTCTTT.

A note on this clone: The same CDR3 arises from other DNA sequences in this sample as well. The V and J genes are TRBV11-3 and TRBJ2-3; D gene unclear. Germline V gene data show CDR1 as SGHNT and CDR2 as YENEEA. This CDR3 is 14 amino acids long. V gave up 1 base and J gave up 1 base, with 6 bases separating them. As DNA, the CDR3 is TGTGCCAGCAGCTTAGGTGGACGCACAGATACGCAGTATTTT. This gives the protein CASSLGGRTDTQYF. The full variable domain, its missing parts supplied by reference TRBV11-3 and TRBJ2-3, is EAGVVQSPRYKIIEKKQPVAFWCNPISGHNTLYWYLQNLGQGPELLIRYENEEAVDDSQLPKDRFSAERLKGVDSTLKIQPAELGDSAVYLCASSLGGRTDTQYFGPGTRLTVL.

The gene calls are TRBV5-1 and TRBJ2-5, with no clear D. Trimming took 1 base from V and 5 from J, leaving 9 bases between them. The germline V gene encodes CDR1 SGHRS and CDR2 YFSETQ. This CDR3 is 13 amino acids long. This CDR3 reads CASSLLGLETQYF. DNA of the CDR3: TGCGCCAGCAGCTTGCTGGGTTTGGAGACCCAGTACTTC.

The V gene is TRBV7-9, the J gene TRBJ2-1; either TRBD1 or TRBD2 may supply D (5 bases each). The germline CDR1 and CDR2 sequences are SEHNR and FQNEAQ (reference sequence). The CDR3 loop spans 16 amino acids. V was shortened by 0 bases and J by 8 bases, with 17 bases between the two germline ends. CDR3: CASSLAPASGTDEQFF. DNA for the CDR3: TGTGCCAGCAGCTTAGCGCCCGCTAGTGGGACGGATGAGCAGTTCTTC.

This clone appeared once. The rearrangement uses TRBV7-8 and TRBJ2-7; no clear D gene. Germline CDR1 reads SGHVS; CDR2 reads FQNEAQ. The CDR3 consists of 16 residues. V was pared by 5 bases and J by 0 bases, with 17 bases between. The CDR3 reads CASSPDRTRPSYEQYF. The CDR3 DNA sequence: TGTGCCAGCAGCCCAGATCGGACCCGCCCCTCCTACGAGCAGTACTTC. The variable domain in full, with the rest retrieved from reference TRBV7-8 and TRBJ2-7, is GAGVSQSPRYKVAKRGQDVALRCDPISGHVSLFWYQQALGQGPEFLTYFQNEAQLDKSGLPSDRFFAERPEGSVSTLKIQRTQQEDSAVYLCASSPDRTRPSYEQYFGPGTRLTVT.

This clone was observed a few times. The J gene is TRBJ1-1, the V gene TRBV6-5; TRBD1 matches 7 bases. Trimming at V came to 6 bases and at J to 8 bases, leaving 12 bases not matched to a gene. CDR3 length: 14 residues. Germline CDR1 reads MNHEY; CDR2 reads SVGAGI. The CDR3 is CASRMDRPVREAFF. Here the CDR3 DNA reads TGTGCCAGCAGAATGGACAGGCCCGTCCGGGAAGCTTTCTTT.

V gene TRBV7-2 combines with J gene TRBJ2-7; D not resolved. V lost 1 base and J 3 bases, leaving 10 bases between the germline ends. In germline, CDR1 is SGHTA, CDR2 FQGNSA. The CDR3 sequence is 14 residues long. As DNA, the CDR3 is TGTGCCAGCAGCTTAGGTGGCTTTGGCTACGAGCAGTACTTC. Amino acids: CASSLGGFGYEQYF.

The CDR3 region is CASSQFGQHKNTEAFF. CDR3 nucleotide sequence: TGCGCCAGCAGCCAGTTTGGACAGCATAAGAACACTGAAGCTTTCTTT. The chain employs TRBV4-1 and TRBJ1-1; D is perhaps TRBD1 (6 bases). Germline V CDR1 and CDR2: MGHRA, YSYEKL. V lost 3 bases and J 1 base, leaving 15 bases between the germline ends. The CDR3 extends over 16 amino acids.

This clone occurred once. The gene calls are TRBV2 and TRBJ2-7; 7 bases map to TRBD1. Trimming at V came to 1 base and at J to 1 base, leaving 10 bases not matched to a gene. CDR3 length: 17 residues. From germline, CDR1 is SNHLY and CDR2 FYNNEI. For the CDR3, the DNA is TGTGCCAGCAGTGAAGATCAGCAGGGGGATAGATCCTACGAGCAGTACTTC. It codes for CASSEDQQGDRSYEQYF.

The chain carries TRBV19 and TRBJ2-7; 7 nucleotides match TRBD1. J was trimmed by 5 bases and V by 10 bases; bases with no gene match: 8. The CDR3 totals 12 residues. The V gene's germline CDR1 is LNHDA and CDR2 SQIVND (reference sequence). CDR3 protein: CAIFDRVHEQYF. The CDR3 DNA follows: TGTGCCATATTCGACAGGGTCCACGAGCAGTACTTC.

This chain connects TRBV6-1 to TRBJ2-1; TRBD2 is a possible D gene (5 bases). Germline V lookup: CDR1 MNHNS, CDR2 SASEGT. CDR3 length equals 14 residues. V was pared by 6 bases and J by 8 bases, with 17 bases between. The CDR3: CASREGQGNHEQFF. In DNA, the CDR3 is TGTGCCAGCAGAGAGGGCCAAGGTAACCATGAGCAGTTCTTC.

CDR3: CASNNFGTVWTEAFF. In DNA, the CDR3 is TGTGCCAGCAATAACTTCGGGACGGTTTGGACTGAAGCTTTCTTT. V and J are TRBV28 and TRBJ1-1; D is possibly TRBD1 (5 bases). There are 15 residues in the CDR3. Trimming took 7 bases from V and 5 from J, leaving 20 bases between them. Germline CDR1 and CDR2: MDHEN and SYDVKM.